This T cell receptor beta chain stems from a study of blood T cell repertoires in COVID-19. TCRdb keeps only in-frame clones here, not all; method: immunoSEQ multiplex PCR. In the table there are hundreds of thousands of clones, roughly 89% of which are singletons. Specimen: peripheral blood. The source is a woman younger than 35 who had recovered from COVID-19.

The CDR3 DNA is TGTGCCAGCAGCCTTCAGTATTTTGGTAACTACGAGCAGTACGTC. Residues: CASSLQYFGNYEQYV. The chain recombines TRBV5-6 with TRBJ2-7; D gene uncertain. CDR3 length: 15 residues. Germline V gene lookup returns CDR1 SGHDT and CDR2 YYEEEE. Between the trimmed V and J ends, which lost 4 bases and 3 bases, there was a span of 17 bases.